A selection of T cell receptor beta chains follows, all from one sample in a study of cytomegalovirus exposure and HLA in healthy donors. Sequencing was performed with immunoSEQ multiplex PCR; in TCRdb, only in-frame clones are kept and a portion is missing. The table has over 50,000 clones, around 79% seen once. Material: PBMCs. Source of these receptors: a female donor in good health and CMV-seronegative. Both conserved end residues are part of each CDR3. D genes are given only for firm matches. The size entry is marked missing in some rows and otherwise reads once, few, many or a size class.

v_gene	j_gene	d_gene	abundance	CDR3aa	CDR3nt
TRBV6-4	TRBJ2-2	TRBD2	NA	CASMAPWLAGGTGELFF	TGTGCCAGCATGGCCCCCTGGCTAGCGGGGGGTACCGGGGAGCTGTTTTTT
TRBV11-3	TRBJ1-1	TRBD1	few	CASSYRGENTEAFF	TGTGCCAGCAGCTACAGGGGAGAGAACACTGAAGCTTTCTTT
TRBV28	TRBJ2-7	TRBD2	NA	CASSSPTGTSGEEQYF	TGTGCCAGCAGCTCCCCGACCGGGACTAGCGGGGAGGAGCAGTACTTC
TRBV19	TRBJ1-6	TRBD1	NA	CASSISGLQGADYSPLHF	TGTGCCAGTAGTATTAGCGGGCTACAGGGGGCGGATTATTCACCCCTCCACTTT
TRBV5-1	TRBJ2-7	TRBD2	NA	CASSLLPVEPSGTSGRDVYEQYF	TGCGCCAGCAGCCTCCTGCCTGTGGAACCCAGTGGTACTAGCGGGCGAGACGTCTACGAGCAGTACTTC
TRBV6-4	TRBJ1-1	TRBD1	NA	CASSEGGNRGSFF	TGTGCCAGCAGTGAAGGCGGTAACAGGGGATCTTTCTTT
TRBV10-1	TRBJ1-5	TRBD1	NA	CASSEPNRGTNQPQHF	TGCGCCAGCAGTGAGCCAAACAGGGGGACTAATCAGCCCCAGCATTTT
TRBV7-8	TRBJ2-7	NA	NA	CASSLGRNYEQYF	TGTGCCAGCAGCTTAGGTCGTAACTACGAGCAGTACTTC
TRBV6-1	TRBJ1-1	NA	NA	CASGRGHGLNTEAFF	TGTGCCAGCGGTCGGGGACACGGACTTAACACTGAAGCTTTCTTT
TRBV27	TRBJ2-3	TRBD2	once	CASKDSAGGLADTQYF	TGTGCCAGCAAGGATTCGGCGGGGGGGCTCGCAGATACGCAGTATTTT
TRBV29-1	TRBJ1-2	TRBD1	few	CSARTGGTNYGYTF	TGCAGCGCTAGAACAGGGGGAACTAACTATGGCTACACCTTC
TRBV18	TRBJ1-6	NA	once	CASSHGLGAENSPLHF	TGTGCCAGCTCACATGGGTTGGGGGCGGAGAATTCACCCCTCCACTTT
TRBV6-6	TRBJ2-2	TRBD1	NA	CASSRRTGGGTGELFF	TGTGCCAGCAGCCGCCGGACAGGGGGCGGCACCGGGGAGCTGTTTTTT
TRBV28	TRBJ1-5	NA	NA	CASSLSGGNQPQHF	TGTGCCAGCAGTTTATCCGGGGGCAATCAGCCCCAGCATTTT
TRBV25-1	TRBJ2-7	TRBD1	NA	CANNKGQGYYEQYF	TGTGCCAACAACAAAGGACAGGGATATTACGAGCAGTACTTC
TRBV6-1	TRBJ1-1	TRBD1	NA	CASSLQGLGTEAFF	TGTGCCAGCAGCCTACAGGGGTTGGGCACTGAAGCTTTCTTT
TRBV7-8	TRBJ1-4	TRBD1	NA	CASSLGSGGGGKLFF	TGTGCCAGCAGCTTAGGGTCAGGGGGTGGGGGAAAACTGTTTTTT
TRBV7-9	TRBJ1-3	TRBD1	NA	CASSLDGTVGNTIYF	TGTGCCAGCAGCTTAGACGGGACAGTTGGAAACACCATATATTTT
TRBV5-1	TRBJ2-7	NA	NA	CASSLEGHHYEQYF	TGCGCCAGCAGCTTGGAGGGACACCACTACGAGCAGTACTTC
TRBV5-1	TRBJ2-2	NA	NA	CASSMGQLTGELFF	TGCGCCAGCAGCATGGGACAATTAACCGGGGAGCTGTTTTTT
TRBV7-2	TRBJ2-7	TRBD2	once	CASSLRGLAGDEQYF	TGTGCCAGCAGCTTACGGGGACTAGCGGGGGACGAGCAGTACTTC
TRBV4-2	TRBJ2-7	TRBD2	NA	CASSQDSAGGAYEQYF	TGTGCCAGCAGCCAAGATTCAGCGGGAGGGGCCTACGAGCAGTACTTC
TRBV7-2	TRBJ2-7	TRBD1	NA	CASTHTGTGGIGQYF	TGTGCCAGCACTCATACCGGGACAGGGGGCATAGGGCAGTACTTC
TRBV28	TRBJ2-1	TRBD2	NA	CASSPQAGAYNEQFF	TGTGCCAGCAGTCCCCAAGCGGGAGCGTACAATGAGCAGTTCTTC
TRBV28	TRBJ1-2	NA	few	CASSLPSAGLSGYTF	TGTGCCAGCAGTTTACCCTCGGCGGGGCTCAGTGGCTACACCTTC
TRBV29-1	TRBJ2-3	TRBD2	NA	CSVLGLADTDTQYF	TGCAGCGTTCTGGGACTAGCAGATACAGATACGCAGTATTTT
TRBV6-5	TRBJ2-2	NA	medium-sized	CASSLALANTGELFF	TGTGCCAGCAGTTTAGCCCTAGCAAACACCGGGGAGCTGTTTTTT
TRBV29-1	TRBJ2-3	NA	NA	CSAAGTDTQYF	TGCAGCGCTGCAGGGACAGATACGCAGTATTTT
TRBV29-1	TRBJ2-2	NA	NA	CSVVPIAGNTGELFF	TGCAGCGTTGTGCCCATAGCCGGGAACACCGGGGAGCTGTTTTTT
TRBV7-9	TRBJ2-5	TRBD2	NA	CASSPLSGGGFLQETQYF	TGTGCCAGCAGCCCCCTCTCCGGCGGGGGGTTTCTCCAAGAGACCCAGTACTTC
TRBV27	TRBJ2-7	TRBD2	NA	CASRRIAGGYEQYF	TGTGCCAGCAGGAGGATAGCGGGAGGTTACGAGCAGTACTTC
TRBV28	TRBJ1-5	NA	NA	CASMGGDHSNQPQHF	TGTGCCAGCATGGGGGGGGACCATAGCAATCAGCCCCAGCATTTT
TRBV9	TRBJ2-7	NA	few	CASSVGPTGPYEQYF	TGTGCCAGCAGCGTAGGGCCGACAGGCCCCTACGAGCAGTACTTC
TRBV4-2	TRBJ2-1	NA	NA	CASSQDRRSPNEQFF	TGTGCCAGCAGCCAAGATCGTCGGTCCCCCAATGAGCAGTTCTTC
TRBV19	TRBJ1-1	NA	NA	CASSILRGTEAFF	TGTGCCAGTAGTATCCTCAGGGGCACTGAAGCTTTCTTT
TRBV29-1	TRBJ2-7	NA	NA	CSVTRGLEQYF	TGCAGCGTCACCCGGGGACTCGAGCAGTACTTC
TRBV7-8	TRBJ2-3	NA	NA	CASSQGPAGTDTQYF	TGTGCCAGCAGCCAGGGGCCAGCGGGAACAGATACGCAGTATTTT
TRBV28	TRBJ2-2	NA	NA	CASSLTGKFTGELFF	TGTGCCAGCAGTTTAACAGGGAAATTCACCGGGGAGCTGTTTTTT
TRBV30	TRBJ2-1	TRBD2	NA	CAWGTSGGYEQFF	TGTGCCTGGGGGACTAGCGGGGGCTATGAGCAGTTCTTC
TRBV10-3	TRBJ2-7	NA	few	CAISEWEDEQYF	TGTGCCATCAGTGAGTGGGAGGACGAGCAGTACTTC
TRBV14	TRBJ1-4	NA	NA	CATSRGAGEKLFF	TGTGCCACCTCACGTGGGGCAGGCGAAAAACTGTTTTTT
TRBV7-9	TRBJ2-3	NA	NA	CASSLVSGADTQYF	TGTGCCAGCAGCTTAGTTTCAGGCGCAGATACGCAGTATTTT
TRBV21-1	TRBJ2-4	NA	once	CASSTRERQNENIQYF	TGTGCCAGCAGCACCCGAGAACGACAGAACGAAAACATTCAGTACTTC
TRBV5-1	TRBJ2-7	TRBD1	NA	CASSSTSGTGAYEQYF	TGCGCCAGCAGCAGTACTTCCGGGACAGGGGCCTACGAGCAGTACTTC
TRBV20-1	TRBJ2-5	NA	NA	CSAERETQYF	TGCAGTGCTGAGAGAGAGACCCAGTACTTC
TRBV25-1	TRBJ2-1	TRBD2	NA	CASSGPGLAGYNEQFF	TGTGCCAGCAGTGGTCCGGGACTAGCGGGATACAATGAGCAGTTCTTC
TRBV28	TRBJ2-2	NA	NA	CASSKTRIGELFF	TGTGCCAGCAGTAAAACTAGAATCGGGGAGCTGTTTTTT
TRBV19	TRBJ1-2	NA	once	CASSRDTREPYGYTF	TGTGCCAGTAGTAGGGACACCAGGGAACCATATGGCTACACCTTC
TRBV28	TRBJ2-7	NA	NA	CASSLRPYEQYF	TGTGCCAGCAGTTTACGTCCCTACGAGCAGTACTTC
TRBV2	TRBJ2-3	TRBD2	NA	CASKMERGSTDTQYF	TGTGCCAGCAAGATGGAGCGGGGGAGCACAGATACGCAGTATTTT
TRBV6-5	TRBJ2-7	NA	NA	CASSDYRAGAYEQYF	TGTGCCAGCAGTGACTACCGGGCAGGGGCCTACGAGCAGTACTTC
TRBV7-9	TRBJ1-6	TRBD1	NA	CASSLGQGVSYNSPLHF	TGTGCCAGCAGCTTGGGACAGGGGGTCTCCTATAATTCACCCCTCCACTTT
TRBV19	TRBJ2-1	TRBD2	NA	CASSFGLAGSSYNEQFF	TGTGCCAGTAGTTTCGGACTAGCGGGAAGCTCCTACAATGAGCAGTTCTTC
TRBV5-6	TRBJ1-1	TRBD1	NA	CASSRDRLRAFF	TGTGCCAGCAGCCGGGACAGGTTGAGGGCTTTCTTT
TRBV6-5	TRBJ2-2	TRBD1	NA	CASSYGRGKAGELFF	TGTGCCAGCAGTTACGGCAGGGGGAAGGCCGGGGAGCTGTTTTTT
TRBV5-1	TRBJ2-7	TRBD1	NA	CASSLFSGGFNEQYF	TGCGCCAGCAGCTTATTTTCAGGGGGCTTCAACGAGCAGTACTTC
TRBV7-6	TRBJ2-1	NA	NA	CASSSGDSSYGKQFF	TGTGCCAGCAGCTCCGGGGACTCCTCCTACGGGAAGCAGTTCTTC
TRBV5-6	TRBJ1-5	NA	NA	CASSLSDRPKESQHF	TGTGCCAGCAGCTTGTCGGACAGACCCAAAGAGTCCCAGCATTTT
TRBV18	TRBJ2-3	NA	NA	CASSPSGDTQYF	TGTGCCAGCTCCCCCTCCGGGGATACGCAGTATTTT
TRBV7-2	TRBJ1-1	TRBD1	NA	CASSFNRGQNTEAFF	TGTGCCAGCAGCTTTAACAGGGGGCAGAACACTGAAGCTTTCTTT